This T cell receptor beta chain was sequenced in a study of cytomegalovirus exposure and HLA in healthy donors (TCRdb year 2017). In terms of the full investigation: According to an earlier analysis of around 600 of the donors, about 179 million T cells yielded 117 million unique TCR beta sequences and 276 Gb of sequence data. Class I and class II HLA loci were covered by the typing at four-digit resolution. The study used immunosequencing to profile the T cell repertoires of about 670 subjects and linked those repertoires to cytomegalovirus serostatus. Besides the first cohort of roughly 700 subjects, a separate validation cohort made up of 120 different subjects was used. Several DR-DQ haplotypes were treated as single units for association and clustering because of strong linkage in the cohort. Of the roughly 430 genotyped donors, 65% to 90% fell in the genetic ancestry cluster associated with self-reported Caucasian donors. In a later genetic analysis, genome-wide SNP genotypes for about three fifths of the roughly 670 donors were used, and that subset was treated as a discovery cohort. To decide whether each TCR beta V gene segment behaved as functional or pseudogenic, an earlier analysis of some 570 of the donors relied on high-throughput TCR beta sequencing. Donor age, sex, ethnicity and CMV serostatus were compiled together with the repertoire data. The number of typed donors differed by locus: about 629-630 for A, B, C, DRB1 and DQB1; approximately 520 for DQA1; 606 for DPA1; and around 470 for DPB1. Across 300 to 400 genotyped donors of the cohort, an average of about 250,000 unique TCR beta nucleotide sequences per donor were sequenced, and roughly a sixth of those sequences were non-productive. A later analysis re-examined previously published TCR beta repertoires from roughly 720 donors and added high-resolution HLA genotyping to investigate patterns of TCR occurrence. All discovery cohort repertoires had been generated on a single sequencing platform. Around 320 gigabases of sequencing data and tens of millions of unique TCR sequences were included in an early release covering about 600 HLA-typed donors. The study aimed to test whether cataloging public T cell receptors could reveal signatures of past pathogen exposure. High-throughput TCR immunosequencing, statistical association of individual TCRs with disease status, and machine learning were combined to predict cytomegalovirus infection status. Rather than drawing on any new phenotypic data, the later analysis identified candidate immune exposures from TCR beta sequences and the way those sequences occurred across donors. The study at large found these results: Cytomegalovirus status was reported to be diagnosed by the classifier with high specificity and sensitivity in both the original and validation cohorts. According to a later analysis, most CMV-associated TCR beta chains appeared to be HLA-restricted, and the HLA associations seemed to be driven largely by CMV exposure. In this cohort, only TCR beta chains were sequenced, and detectable features were limited by the absence of alpha or paired-chain data. When HLA alleles, especially DR and DQ, strongly co-occurred, attributing TCR associations to individual alleles was difficult. Because some donors lacked HLA typing at each locus, the association tests relied only on the typed subset. Roughly 17 rarely observed V segments, including chromosome 9 orphons, were excluded from the earlier analysis of a few hundred of the donors because counts were too low. Three of the identified cytomegalovirus-associated TCR beta chains were confirmed in vitro to be specific for cytomegalovirus antigens. The authors suggested that the approach could potentially be extended to other disease states and immunological phenotypes. A cluster of highly shared sequence variants was judged likely to represent a technical artifact of the sequencing pipeline. A later analysis associated roughly 17,000 TCR beta sequences with specific HLA alleles at a false discovery rate of 0.05. Most TCR sequences were observed very rarely across donors, whereas some public TCRs were present in many individuals. In an earlier analysis of around 500 of the donors, most TCR beta V segments appeared in productive rearrangements about 87% or about 30% of the time, broadly matching IMGT annotations. A further reported finding was that TCR beta sequences accurately predicted the HLA-A and HLA-B alleles for most subjects in the first cohort. In a later analysis, several top co-occurrence clusters were reported to appear linked to parvovirus B19, influenza, CMV and Epstein-Barr virus. V-gene and J-gene trimming of TCR beta chains was associated with a missense DCLRE1C variant in a later genetic analysis, and the association was replicated in an independent cohort. In a later analysis, HLA-associated TCR beta chains were found to be more clonally expanded and to have lower generation probabilities than equally common non-associated chains. The only immune exposure information available for the cohort was CMV serostatus. The study listed 150 to 200 TCR beta chains as associated with cytomegalovirus. Correlated functional status among segregating V segments might be attributable to linkage disequilibrium, but an unknown experimental factor could not be ruled out. According to a later genetic analysis, donors in an Asian-associated ancestry cluster had fewer N-insertions in productive TCRs than the approximately 700-donor mean. Roughly uniform sequencing depth across donors was assumed in presence/absence analyses, although this assumption may not hold. A later analysis found that TCR association rates varied across HLA loci, with DRB1 alleles showing the most associated TCRs and HLA-C alleles the fewest.

The cohort consisted of 666 healthy bone marrow donors. At the time of sampling, all cohort members were nominally healthy, though unrecorded immune exposures were likely present. The donor was CMV seronegative and belonged to the group of under 400 seronegative cohort members. Each donor provided a peripheral blood sample, and peripheral blood mononuclear cells were used for TCR beta sequencing. Genomic DNA was extracted from the blood cell samples with the Qiagen DNeasy Blood Extraction Kit. Notes on this clone: The clone's antigen remains unknown. Base qualities are not provided; no much larger clone lies one nucleotide away.

The receptor library was made with the immunoSEQ multiplex PCR assay. A mixture of 60 forward primers for TCR Vbeta segments and 13 reverse primers for TCR Jbeta segments was used in the multiplex PCR. The CDR3 region of rearranged TCR beta genes was amplified from genomic DNA with a multiplex PCR assay. The amplified TCR beta libraries were sequenced on the Illumina HiSeq System as 87-base-pair reads. The original methods were these. A later analysis counted tens of millions of unique TCR beta chains across the 600 to 850 repertoires, and some 12 million of these chains were shared by at least two donors. A nearest-neighbor algorithm error-corrected the raw reads and collapsed the reads into unique sequences, merging closely related sequences to remove PCR and sequencing errors. CDR3 sequences were aligned to IMGT reference sequences to assign V, D and J gene segments. For a sequence to be retained, at least a six-nucleotide match to both a V gene segment and a J gene segment was required. Rearrangements were classified as productive when the CDR3 lacked stop codons and remained in frame with V and J, and all other rearrangements were classified as non-productive. Following IMGT convention, CDR3 was defined as the stretch from the second conserved V-encoded cysteine to the conserved J-encoded phenylalanine. In an earlier analysis of more than 550 of the donors, sequences lacking an unambiguous match to a single V gene segment were excluded. An earlier analysis of several hundred of the donors classified V segments as functional when productive rearrangements were above 56.7% and as segregating when the standard deviation between donors was above 5%. A statistical classification framework was developed to diagnose cytomegalovirus status using the catalog of TCR beta chain sequences. In a later analysis, V and J genes were assigned by comparing TCR nucleotide sequences against IMGT/GENE-DB human TR gene sequences. The TCRdist pipeline was used in a later analysis to assign CDR3 sequences and most-parsimonious VDJ recombination scenarios. A later analysis defined each TCR beta chain by its CDR3 amino acid sequence plus V-gene family, and excluded reads lacking a unique V-gene family. A later analysis removed 550 to 700 highly shared, low-generation-probability nucleotide sequences to deal with suspected cross-contamination and a sequencing artifact. In a later analysis, a clonal expansion index for each public chain was calculated from normalized within-repertoire ranks of inferred template counts. Generation probabilities in a later analysis came from a VDJ recombination model fitted to out-of-frame rearrangements, and those results were checked against IGoR. In a later analysis, TCR-TCR, TCR-HLA and TCR-CMV co-occurrence was scored with hypergeometric tests, and a repertoire-size bias correction was applied to TCR pairs. False discovery rates were estimated in a later analysis by permuting HLA or CMV assignments 20 times. A later analysis grouped co-occurring TCRs with DBSCAN, adding TCRdist sequence similarity when clustering within HLA-allele-positive subsets. Repertoires with fewer than 30,000 or more than 120,000 public chains, plus five repertoires with anomalous nucleotide sharing, were excluded from co-occurrence clustering. TCRdb mirrors the immuneACCESS table, restricted to in-frame sequences. Some clones are absent from its copies; in checked studies, under half trace to an unresolved V gene, and the reason for the others is unknown. V, J and clone size are taken as reported in that table, and D and trimming were inferred from the DNA itself. Recorded for this sample are 150,000 to 200,000 clones; about four fifths of them occurred a single time. About 1.7% of the sample rests with the top ten.

The specimen sequenced was PBMCs. The receptor was derived from a woman under 30 in good health and CMV-seronegative.

The CDR3 amino acid sequence is: CASSPRRGLNTEAFF. The DNA sequence follows: TGTGCCAGCAGCCCTCGAAGGGGCCTGAACACTGAAGCTTTCTTT. Recombination linked TRBV11-2 to TRBJ1-1, with TRBD1 perhaps the D gene, on 5 matching bases. The V and J ends are trimmed by 5 bases and 0 bases, leaving 13 bases between them. The CDR3 runs 15 amino acids, cysteine and phenylalanine included. This entry keeps only the CDR3 DNA: 45 bases, framed from base 1. CDR1 SGHAT and CDR2 FQNNGV were looked up in the germline V gene.